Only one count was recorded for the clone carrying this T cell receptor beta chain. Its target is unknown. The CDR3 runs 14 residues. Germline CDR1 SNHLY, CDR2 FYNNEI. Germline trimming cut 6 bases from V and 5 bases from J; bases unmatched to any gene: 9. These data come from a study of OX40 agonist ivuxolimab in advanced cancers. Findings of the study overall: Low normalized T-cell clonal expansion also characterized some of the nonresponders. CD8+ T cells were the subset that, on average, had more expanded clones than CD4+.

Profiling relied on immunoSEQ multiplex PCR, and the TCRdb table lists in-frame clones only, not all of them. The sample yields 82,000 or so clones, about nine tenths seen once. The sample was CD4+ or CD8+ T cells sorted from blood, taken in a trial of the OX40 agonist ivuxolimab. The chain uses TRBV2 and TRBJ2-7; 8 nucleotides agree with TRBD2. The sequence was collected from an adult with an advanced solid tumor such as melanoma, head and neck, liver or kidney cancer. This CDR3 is CASRRGLASHEQYF. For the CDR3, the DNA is TGTGCCAGCAGACGTGGACTAGCCAGCCACGAGCAGTACTTC.